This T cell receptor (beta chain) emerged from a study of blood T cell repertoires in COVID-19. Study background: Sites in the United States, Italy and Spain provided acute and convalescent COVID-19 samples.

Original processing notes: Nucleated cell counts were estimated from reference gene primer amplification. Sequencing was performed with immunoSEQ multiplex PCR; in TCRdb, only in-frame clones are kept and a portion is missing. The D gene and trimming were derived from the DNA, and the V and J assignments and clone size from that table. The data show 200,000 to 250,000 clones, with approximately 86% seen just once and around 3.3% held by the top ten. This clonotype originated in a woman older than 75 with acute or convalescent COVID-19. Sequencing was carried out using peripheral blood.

This chain's CDR3 is CASSVGLAANTGELFF. CDR3 coding DNA: TGTGCCAGCAGCGTAGGACTAGCGGCAAACACCGGGGAGCTGTTTTTT. The chain recombines TRBV9 with TRBJ2-2; TRBD2 agrees at 9 bases. Trimming removed 0 bases from V and 2 bases from J; junction bases left unmatched: 2. Germline lookup yields CDR1 SGDLS and CDR2 YYNGEE. CDR3 size: 16 residues.